This T cell receptor beta chain is drawn from a study of T cells in Graves' hyperthyroidism and ophthalmopathy. The V end lost 1 base, the J end lost 5 bases, and 11 bases lay between the germline ends. The CDR3 sequence is 15 residues long. Germline V gene data show CDR1 as LGHNA and CDR2 as YNFKEQ. RNA transcripts yielded amplified TCR beta CDR3 regions. The HTBI primer set served for first-round RT-PCR of the TCR CDR3. From the multiplex PCR reads, TCRdb called clonotypes with MiXCR, one entry per CDR3 protein. Here the sample spans about 760,000 distinct CDR3 sequences, roughly 32% being singletons. Diagnosis relied on clinical symptoms, serum thyroxine and TRAb, thyroid ultrasound and orbital computed tomography.

Sample: blood. The receptor was isolated from a woman aged 40 to 50 with Graves' hyperthyroidism. The chain has TRBV4-2 and TRBJ2-2; D is possibly TRBD1 or TRBD2 (6 bases each). CDR3 sequence reads: CASSQVTGRTGELFF. DNA for the CDR3: TGTGCCAGCAGCCAAGTTACAGGGAGGACCGGGGAGCTGTTTTTT.